The 25 T cell receptor beta chains presented below share a single source sample, sequenced in a study of blood T cells in healthy people across ages. A J-beta primer mix and a sample-barcoded 5' primer were used in a second PCR of about 7 to 12 cycles. In TCRdb, the 5' RACE reads were re-called with MiXCR into one record per CDR3 protein. The sample lists some 800,000 distinct CDR3 sequences, around 45% occurring once. The material sequenced was blood. Receptors originate from a man aged 55 to 70 in good health.

This chain uses TRBV19 with TRBJ2-5; TRBD1 matches 9 bases. The J call may be incorrect, as the DNA end agrees better with TRBJ2-7. Germline V lookup: CDR1 LNHDA, CDR2 SQIVND (reference sequence). This CDR3 comprises 15 residues. CDR3 sequence: CASRAGTGTSYEQYF. CDR3 coding DNA: TGTGCCAGTCGCGCCGGGACAGGGACGTCCTACGAGCAGTACTTC.

V is TRBV20-1 and J is TRBJ1-2; weak D call: TRBD1 (6 bases). V was shortened by 1 base and J by 4 bases, with 13 bases between the two germline ends. CDR1 and CDR2 from the germline V gene are DFQATT and SNEGSKA (reference sequence). The CDR3 covers 14 residues. CDR3 DNA: TGCAGTGCTAGAGGGACAGCTACCGTCTATGGCTACACCTTC. Translation: CSARGTATVYGYTF.

This clonotype has more than one count but fewer than ten. This chain joins TRBV2 and TRBJ2-5, with D tentatively TRBD2 (6 bases). Trimming took off 6 bases at V and 5 bases at J, with 13 bases between the two ends. Per the germline V gene, CDR1 is SNHLY and CDR2 is FYNNEI. The CDR3 loop spans 13 amino acids. The CDR3, as DNA: TGTGCCAGCAGGTTGACTAGTCGTGAGACCCAGTACTTC. Amino acid sequence: CASRLTSRETQYF.

This rearrangement joins TRBV6-2 or TRBV6-3 to TRBJ1-2, with D perhaps TRBD1 (5 bases). The V gene's germline CDR1 is MNHEY and CDR2 SVGEGT. CDR3 size: 16 residues. With 2 bases removed from V and 3 bases from J, the gap between germline ends came to 16 bases. CDR3 bases: TGTGCCAGCAGTTACCTCGTTGGGACCACGGACTATGGCTACACCTTC. It yields the protein CASSYLVGTTDYGYTF.

CDR3 DNA sequence: TGTGCCAGCAGTTCAGAACAGGGACCCACCTACGAGCAGTACTTC. Amino acids: CASSSEQGPTYEQYF. The chain carries TRBV28 and TRBJ2-7, with D maybe TRBD1 (6 bases). Germline assignment: CDR1 MDHEN and CDR2 SYDVKM. Trimming took 4 bases from V and 2 from J, leaving 15 bases between them. This CDR3 is 15 amino acids long. Together with reference TRBV28 and TRBJ2-7, the CDR3 gives the full variable domain: DVKVTQSSRYLVKRTGEKVFLECVQDMDHENMFWYRQDPGLGLRLIYFSYDVKMKEKGDIPEGYSVSREKKERFSLILESASTNQTSMYLCASSSEQGPTYEQYFGPGTRLTVT.

The V and J genes are TRBV2 and TRBJ2-5; the D call may be TRBD1 or TRBD2 (5 bases each). Judging by the DNA end, TRBJ2-7 fits better; the J call may be wrong. CDR1 SNHLY and CDR2 FYNNEI come from the germline V gene. The CDR3 contains 12 residues. The chain's CDR3 is CASRGTGDEQYF. CDR3 in DNA: TGTGCCAGCAGGGGGACCGGGGACGAGCAGTACTTC.

This clonotype turned up a few times. The chain carries TRBV6-2 or TRBV6-3 and TRBJ2-3; 9 nucleotides match TRBD1. The V gene's germline CDR1 is MNHEY and CDR2 SVGEGT. V dropped 7 bases and J dropped 1; count of bases not matched to a gene: 3. The CDR3 is 14 amino acids. As DNA, the CDR3 is TGTGCCAGCATCCGGGACAGGGGCACAGATACGCAGTATTTT. Residues: CASIRDRGTDTQYF.

The J gene is TRBJ2-3, the V gene TRBV20-1; possible D gene TRBD1, 6 bases. Germline V gene lookup returns CDR1 DFQATT and CDR2 SNEGSKA (reference sequence). The CDR3 is 13 residues long. Trimming took off 5 bases at V and 0 bases at J, with 9 bases between the two ends. Here the CDR3 reads CSAGTRSTDTQYF. CDR3 DNA sequence: TGCAGTGCTGGGACACGAAGCACAGATACGCAGTATTTT.

This clonotype was recorded a few times. The chain carries TRBV7-2 and TRBJ2-1, with TRBD1 matching 8 bases. CDR3 length: 15 amino acids. The trim removed 3 bases at V and 5 bases at J, leaving 6 bases unmatched. CDR1 and CDR2 from the germline V gene are SGHTA and FQGNSA. The CDR3 nucleotides are TGTGCCAGCAGCTTCCGGGACAGGAGAAACAATGAGCAGTTCTTC. The encoded protein is CASSFRDRRNNEQFF. The full variable domain, in which reference TRBV7-2 and TRBJ2-1 provide the parts outside the CDR3, is GAGVSQSPSNKVTEKGKDVELRCDPISGHTALYWYRQSLGQGLEFLIYFQGNSAPDKSGLPSDRFSAERTGGSVSTLTIQRTQQEDSAVYLCASSFRDRRNNEQFFGPGTRLTVL.

The genes are TRBV9 and TRBJ2-3; D is uncertain. CDR1 is SGDLS, CDR2 YYNGEE, per germline. The CDR3 has 14 amino acids. Trimming removed 3 bases from V and 3 bases from J, with 11 bases in between. In nucleotides, the CDR3 is TGTGCCAGCAGCGGCCTGGGTAGTACAGATACGCAGTATTTT. Residues: CASSGLGSTDTQYF.

The chain joins TRBV6-2 or TRBV6-3 to TRBJ1-1; D is uncertain. Germline V gene sequence: CDR1 MNHEY, CDR2 SVGEGT. There are 11 residues in the CDR3. Trimming took 9 bases from V and 2 from J, leaving 7 bases between them. CDR3 residues: CASVSNTEAFF. The CDR3 nucleotides are TGTGCCAGTGTATCTAACACTGAAGCTTTCTTT.

This sequence joins TRBV28 and TRBJ2-2, with 7 bases matching TRBD1. Losses at the gene ends were 6 bases for V and 4 bases for J; bases not matched to a gene: 14. The CDR3 covers 17 residues. Germline V CDR1 and CDR2: MDHEN, SYDVKM. The CDR3 nucleotides read TGTGCCAGCAGCCTGAGGGGAAGGGGGCAAATCACCGGGGAGCTGTTTTTT. Translating gives CASSLRGRGQITGELFF.

The chain has TRBV12-3 or TRBV12-4 and TRBJ1-4; TRBD1 matches 9 bases. With V trimmed by 8 bases and J by 11 bases, 18 bases remained unmatched. The CDR3 spans 16 residues. The chain's CDR3 is CASRPKGGQGPSKLFF. The CDR3 bases are TGTGCCAGCCGCCCCAAAGGAGGACAGGGGCCTTCGAAACTGTTTTTT.

This clonotype came up a few times. The chain has TRBV6-2 or TRBV6-3 and TRBJ2-7; 7 bases agree with TRBD1. Germline V CDR1 and CDR2: MNHEY, SVGEGT. The CDR3 has 16 residues. V shed 4 bases and J 2 bases; nucleotides not matched to a gene: 11. The CDR3 loop is CASSSLQGDPPYEQYF. CDR3 DNA sequence: TGTGCCAGCAGTTCTCTGCAGGGGGATCCCCCCTACGAGCAGTACTTC.

This clonotype was detected a few times. The chain carries TRBV4-1 and TRBJ1-4; D may be TRBD1 (5 bases). The CDR3 spans 15 residues. Trimming took off 3 bases at V and 5 bases at J, with 13 bases between the two ends. Germline V gives CDR1 MGHRA, CDR2 YSYEKL. Written as DNA, the CDR3 is TGCGCCAGCAGCCAGTCCGGGACGGCCAATGAAAAACTGTTTTTT. Translation: CASSQSGTANEKLFF.

Note on this clonotype: A clone one base away is much larger, so this may be a read error. The CDR3 DNA is TGTGCCAGCAGCTCCTCGGGACAGGGGACGGAGACCCAGTACTTC. Translated, it gives CASSSSGQGTETQYF. The chain carries TRBV9 and TRBJ2-5, with TRBD1 matching 10 bases. V lost 4 bases to trimming and J lost 5 bases; unmatched junction nucleotides: 8. The germline V gene has CDR1 SGDLS and CDR2 YYNGEE. The CDR3 contains 15 residues. Full variable domain (missing parts from reference TRBV9 and TRBJ2-5): DSGVTQTPKHLITATGQRVTLRCSPRSGDLSVYWYQQSLDQGLQFLIQYYNGEERAKGNILERFSAQQFPDLHSELNLSSLELGDSALYFCASSSSGQGTETQYFGPGTRLLVL.

Worth noting for this clonotype: A much larger clone lies one base from this, so it may be a read error. The V and J genes are TRBV12-3 or TRBV12-4 and TRBJ2-5; 7 bases align to TRBD1. The J call is doubtful: the DNA matches TRBJ2-7 better. CDR3 length: 14 residues. The CDR3 DNA reads as TGTGCCAGCAGCCTAGGACAGGCCGCGGGCGAGCAGTACTTC. This translates into CASSLGQAAGEQYF.

V and J are TRBV2 and TRBJ2-7; D ambiguous. CDR1 is SNHLY and CDR2 is FYNNEI in the germline V gene. This CDR3 spans 12 amino acids. V was cut by 3 bases and J by 0 bases, with 3 bases left in between. For the CDR3, the DNA is TGTGCCAGCAGTGACGCCTCCTACGAGCAGTACTTC. Translation gives CASSDASYEQYF.

The chain combines TRBV6-2 or TRBV6-3 with TRBJ2-7, with D maybe TRBD1 (6 bases). Germline loops: CDR1 MNHEY, CDR2 SVGEGT. The CDR3 length is 12 residues. Between the trimmed V and J ends, which lost 4 bases and 7 bases, there was a span of 11 bases. CDR3: CASSSGQREQYF. The CDR3 DNA follows: TGTGCCAGCAGTTCTGGACAGCGGGAGCAGTACTTC.

The genes are TRBV28 and TRBJ2-5, with 7 nucleotides matching TRBD1. Germline V gene sequence: CDR1 MDHEN, CDR2 SYDVKM. This CDR3 contains 15 residues. After removal of 5 bases from V and 5 bases from J, the junction contained 11 bases not matched to a gene. The CDR3 region has the DNA TGTGCCAGCAGTACCCGTCGACAGGGCCACGAGACCCAGTACTTC. Translating gives CASSTRRQGHETQYF.

J is TRBJ2-1 and V is TRBV14; no firm D call. Germline CDR1 SGHDN, CDR2 FVKESK. The CDR3 is 15 amino acids. V was clipped by 1 base and J by 3 bases, with 10 bases between them. CDR3 coding DNA: TGTGCCAGCAGCCAAGCAGGTCAGTTCTACAATGAGCAGTTCTTC. This codes for CASSQAGQFYNEQFF.

This chain links TRBV20-1 with TRBJ2-7; 10 nucleotides line up with TRBD2. Trimming cost V 2 bases and J 2 bases; bases outside gene matches: 0. Germline loops: CDR1 DFQATT, CDR2 SNEGSKA (reference sequence). This CDR3 contains 13 residues. CDR3 nucleotides: TGCAGTGCTAGACTAGCGGGGGCCTACGAGCAGTACTTC. It yields the protein CSARLAGAYEQYF.

The V gene is TRBV2, the J gene TRBJ2-4; D is ambiguous. Trimming took 0 bases from V and 13 from J, leaving 10 bases between them. Germline CDR1 reads SNHLY; CDR2 reads FYNNEI. The CDR3 runs to 12 residues. Here the CDR3 reads CASSEAVLEQYF. DNA for the CDR3: TGTGCCAGCAGTGAAGCGGTCCTGGAGCAGTACTTC.

This clonotype occurred a few times. This may arise from a read error, as a much more abundant clone is one base away. The rearrangement uses TRBV4-2 and TRBJ2-5; D is uncertain. This CDR3 contains 12 residues. Deletions cut 3 bases from V and 11 bases from J, with 13 bases between. The germline CDR1 and CDR2 sequences are LGHNA and YNFKEQ. This CDR3 reads CASSHMGNEQYF. CDR3 coding DNA: TGTGCCAGCAGCCATATGGGGAATGAGCAGTACTTC.

In this sample, this clonotype turned up a few times. The CDR3 bases are TGTGCCAGCAGTTTACAGGGGTTAGCAACTAATGAAAAACTGTTTTTT. Protein sequence: CASSLQGLATNEKLFF. The V and J genes are TRBV28 and TRBJ1-4; possibly TRBD1 for D (6 bases). This CDR3 is 16 amino acids long. Trimming left V 2 bases short and J 0 bases short, with 10 bases between. Germline V CDR1 and CDR2: MDHEN, SYDVKM.